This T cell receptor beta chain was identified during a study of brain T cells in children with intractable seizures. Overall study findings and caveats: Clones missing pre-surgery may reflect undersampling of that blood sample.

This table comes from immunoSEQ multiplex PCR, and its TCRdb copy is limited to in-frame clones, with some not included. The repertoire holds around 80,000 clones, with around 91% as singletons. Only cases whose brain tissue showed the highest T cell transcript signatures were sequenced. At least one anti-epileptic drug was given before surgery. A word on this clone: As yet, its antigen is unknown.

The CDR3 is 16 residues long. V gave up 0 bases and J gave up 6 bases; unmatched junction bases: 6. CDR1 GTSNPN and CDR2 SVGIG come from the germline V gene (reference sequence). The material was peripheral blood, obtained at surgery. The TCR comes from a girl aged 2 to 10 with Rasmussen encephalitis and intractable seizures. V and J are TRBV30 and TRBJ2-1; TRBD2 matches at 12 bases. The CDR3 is CAWSVLAGGFGNEQFF. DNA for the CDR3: TGTGCCTGGAGTGTACTAGCGGGGGGCTTCGGCAATGAGCAGTTCTTC.